The following is a TCR beta chain sequence with its context. Its antigen target is currently unknown. No quality values exist for individual bases; no much larger clone is one base distant. There are 14 amino acids in the CDR3, from cysteine to phenylalanine inclusive. The retained sequence is limited to the CDR3, 42 bases, with the frame set at the first base. CDR1 and CDR2 are drawn from the germline V gene: MDHEN, SYDVKM. V lost 6 bases and J lost 5 bases, and the count of bases not matched to a germline gene is 5. This specimen comes from a study of shared clonotypes between healthy human individuals (TCRdb year 2020). Regarding the research as a whole: A couple of women and a few men aged 18 to 49 years were included in the cohort. Each donor's leukapheresis produced roughly between about 0.85 and 10 billion PBMCs. Different laboratories and diverse techniques were used to prepare libraries and sequence TCR repertoires, to increase sequencing depth and limit assay-specific biases. For each donor, CD4 naive and CD4 memory were each given three plates, CD8 naive was given two plates, and CD8 memory was given one plate. The study deeply sequenced blood TCR repertoires of about 5 healthy adults to estimate repertoire size and the extent of clonotype sharing between individuals. Results the study describes overall, beyond this receptor: Sampling was restricted to blood, and TCR repertoires in tissues likely differ from the TCR repertoires found in blood. Because the study included a small number of donors, the genetic and exposure-history diversity represented was limited. Pairwise subsampling indicated that sequencing depth was expected to affect the degree of clonotype sharing among donors. Rarefaction of sorted-subset datasets indicated incomplete sequencing despite the large sequencing depth. Compared with non-shared clonotypes, the clonotypes found in all four sorted-subset donors had higher generation probabilities. When a handful of donors were compared, the shared fraction of clonotypes was around 5.1% for naive CD4, about 4% for naive CD8, 2% to 2.5% for memory CD4, and roughly 0.4% for memory CD8. Larger estimated clonotype richness was generally found for naive subsets than for memory subsets.

TCR CDR3 regions were amplified from genomic DNA by multiplex PCR using the deep immunoSEQ assay. For each cell subset, the extracted genomic DNA was distributed evenly across all wells of several immunoSEQ 96-well plates, and each plate served as one replicate. Each replicate PCR for sorted subsets received around 200 ng genomic DNA, equal to roughly 30,000 T cell genomes. The purified libraries were quantified using a Qubit 3.0 fluorometer, sized with a Bioanalyzer 2100, and then quantified again using the KAPA Library Quantification kit. Every immunoSEQ 96-well plate was sequenced on a dedicated single-read 150-cycle Illumina NextSeq 550 flow cell. The original pipeline was this. Because the immunoSEQ output held only junctional sequences and lacked quality scores, the filtering could not match the filtering applied to full-length reads. To assign V/J genes and CDR3, sequences were annotated using PyIR, a Python wrapper for IgBLAST v1.9, with IMGT germline references. Reads were removed for weak V/J assignments (E-value above 1e-6), missing CDR3, stop codons, out-of-frame junctions, or ambiguous translated residues. V3J clonotypes were defined by identical inferred V gene, J gene, and CDR3 amino acid sequence. Percentage overlap between repertoires was computed as shared unique clonotypes divided by the size of the smaller repertoire. RTK rarefaction, the Chao1 estimator, and Recon v2.1 estimates of unobserved clonotypes were used to assess repertoire richness. Generation probabilities for all TCRbeta clonotypes obtained by the gDNA method from a handful of donors were computed using OLGA. In TCRdb, the immuneACCESS table is reduced to in-frame sequences with V and J assigned. These tables do not hold every clone; where another copy was compared, an unresolved V gene accounts for under half, and the others remain unexplained. The V and J calls and clone size are taken from that table; D and trimming were inferred from the DNA. This sample lists millions of clones; around nine tenths were detected once. 0.14% of the sample lies in the top ten.

The donors were healthy, HIV-negative adults who had no recently reported acute infections or vaccinations. All donors were Caucasian adults living in Nashville, Tennessee, USA. Magnetic negative selection was used to enrich CD4+ T cells, after which naive cells were positively selected on CD45RA and the negative fraction became the memory subset. After blood collection by leukapheresis, PBMCs were isolated using Ficoll-Histopaque density gradient centrifugation and then cryopreserved in the vapor phase of liquid nitrogen. Purity and quantity of every magnetically sorted T cell population were checked by analytical flow cytometry. Each sorted fraction had its genomic DNA isolated and then quantified by UV absorbance on a Nanodrop 2000c.

This receptor was obtained from a man aged 18 to 35 in good health. Sequences were obtained from naive CD4+ T cells sorted from blood. In the paper's terms, the cell subset or site label means: CD45RA+ positively selected. Recombination joined TRBV28 with TRBJ1-1, with 11 junctional bases fitting TRBD1. For the CDR3, the sequence is CASRVGQGATEAFF. The nucleotide sequence reads as follows: TGTGCCAGCAGGGTTGGACAGGGGGCAACTGAAGCTTTCTTT.